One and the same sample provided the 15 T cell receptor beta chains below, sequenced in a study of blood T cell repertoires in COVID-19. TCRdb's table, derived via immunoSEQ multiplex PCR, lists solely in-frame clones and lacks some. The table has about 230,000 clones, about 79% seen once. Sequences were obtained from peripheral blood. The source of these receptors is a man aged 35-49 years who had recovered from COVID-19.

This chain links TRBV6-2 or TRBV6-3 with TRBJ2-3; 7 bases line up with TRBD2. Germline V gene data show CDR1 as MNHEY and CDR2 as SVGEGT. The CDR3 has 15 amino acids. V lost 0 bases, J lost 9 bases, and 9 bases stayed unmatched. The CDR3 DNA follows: TGTGCCAGCAGTTACTCGCAGGGAGCGGGGACCACGCAGTATTTT. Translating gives CASSYSQGAGTTQYF.

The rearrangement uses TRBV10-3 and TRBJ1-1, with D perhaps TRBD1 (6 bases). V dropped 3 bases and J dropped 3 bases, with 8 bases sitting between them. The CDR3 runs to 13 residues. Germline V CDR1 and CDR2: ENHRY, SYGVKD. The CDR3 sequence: CAISEQGDTEAFF. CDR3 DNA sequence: TGTGCCATCAGTGAACAGGGCGACACTGAAGCTTTCTTT.

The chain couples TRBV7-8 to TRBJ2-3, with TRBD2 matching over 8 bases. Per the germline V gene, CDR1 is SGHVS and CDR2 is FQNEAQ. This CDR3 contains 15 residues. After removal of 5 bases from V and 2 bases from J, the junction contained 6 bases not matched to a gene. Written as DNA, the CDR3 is TGTGCCAGCAGCCGGGGGACTAGTCCCACAGATACGCAGTATTTT. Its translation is CASSRGTSPTDTQYF.

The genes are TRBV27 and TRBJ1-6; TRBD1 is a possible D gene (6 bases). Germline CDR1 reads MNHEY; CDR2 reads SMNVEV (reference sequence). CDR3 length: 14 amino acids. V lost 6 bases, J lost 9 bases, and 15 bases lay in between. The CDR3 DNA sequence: TGTGCCAGCAGAAAGGGGGAGGGTGGTTCACCCCTCCACTTT. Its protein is CASRKGEGGSPLHF.

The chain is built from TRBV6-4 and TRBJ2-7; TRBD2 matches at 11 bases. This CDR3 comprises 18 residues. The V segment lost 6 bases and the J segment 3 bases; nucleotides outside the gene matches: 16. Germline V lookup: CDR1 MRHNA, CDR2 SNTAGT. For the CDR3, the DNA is TGTGCCAGCAGATGTCCGGGACTAGCGGCCGCCTCCATCTACGAGCAGTACTTC. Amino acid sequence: CASRCPGLAAASIYEQYF.

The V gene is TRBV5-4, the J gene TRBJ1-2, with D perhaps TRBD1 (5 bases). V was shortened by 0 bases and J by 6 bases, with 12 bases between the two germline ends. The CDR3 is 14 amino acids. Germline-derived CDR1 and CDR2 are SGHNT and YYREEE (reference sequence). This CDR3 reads CASSLDRYLDGYTF. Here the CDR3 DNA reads TGTGCCAGCAGCTTGGACAGGTACCTTGATGGCTACACCTTC.

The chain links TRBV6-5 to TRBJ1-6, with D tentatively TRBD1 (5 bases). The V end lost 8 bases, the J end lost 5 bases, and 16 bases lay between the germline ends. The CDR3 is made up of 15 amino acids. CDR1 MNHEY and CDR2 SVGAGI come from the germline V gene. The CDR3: CASLRSGPNNSPLHF. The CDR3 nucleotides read TGTGCCAGCCTTAGGTCAGGGCCGAATAATTCACCCCTCCACTTT.

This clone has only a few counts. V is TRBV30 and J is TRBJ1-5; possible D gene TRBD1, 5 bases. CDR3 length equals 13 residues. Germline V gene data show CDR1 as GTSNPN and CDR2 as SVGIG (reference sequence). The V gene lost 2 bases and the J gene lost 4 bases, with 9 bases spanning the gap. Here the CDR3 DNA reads TGTGCCTGGAGTTACCAGGGTAATCAGCCCCAGCATTTT. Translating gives CAWSYQGNQPQHF.

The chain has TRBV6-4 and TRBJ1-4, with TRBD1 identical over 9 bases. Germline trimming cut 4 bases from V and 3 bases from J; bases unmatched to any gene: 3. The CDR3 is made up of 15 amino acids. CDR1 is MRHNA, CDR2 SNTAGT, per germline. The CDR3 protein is CASSGGQGANEKLFF. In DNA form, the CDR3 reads TGTGCCAGCAGTGGGGGACAGGGTGCTAATGAAAAACTGTTTTTT.

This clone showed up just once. Written as DNA, the CDR3 is TGTGCCAGCAACCCGGGACTCCAAACCACAGATACGCAGTATTTT. Translated: CASNPGLQTTDTQYF. The chain couples TRBV6-5 to TRBJ2-3; perhaps TRBD2 as D (6 bases). This CDR3 is built from 15 residues. Germline lookup yields CDR1 MNHEY and CDR2 SVGAGI. V was cut by 7 bases and J by 2 bases, with 16 bases left in between.

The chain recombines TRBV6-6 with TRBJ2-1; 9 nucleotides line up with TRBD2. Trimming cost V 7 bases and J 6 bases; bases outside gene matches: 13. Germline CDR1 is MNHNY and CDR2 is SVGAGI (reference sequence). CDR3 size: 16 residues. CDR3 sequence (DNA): TGTGCCAGCACGACCAGGGCGGGAGGGCCGCCCAATGAGCAGTTCTTC. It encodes CASTTRAGGPPNEQFF.

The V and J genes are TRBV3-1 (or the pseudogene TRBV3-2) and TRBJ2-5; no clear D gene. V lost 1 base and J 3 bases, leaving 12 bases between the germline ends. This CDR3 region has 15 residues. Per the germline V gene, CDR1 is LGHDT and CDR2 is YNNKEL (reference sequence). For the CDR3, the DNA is TGTGCCAGCAGCCAAGCCCTGATGGCAAAAGAGACCCAGTACTTC. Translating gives CASSQALMAKETQYF.

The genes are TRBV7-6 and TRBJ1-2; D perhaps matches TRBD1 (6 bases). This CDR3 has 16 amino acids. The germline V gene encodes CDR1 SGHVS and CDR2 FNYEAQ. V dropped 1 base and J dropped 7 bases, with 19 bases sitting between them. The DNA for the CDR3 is TGTGCCAGCAGCTTAGAGGGCAGGGGATCTCTTTCTGGCTACACCTTC. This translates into CASSLEGRGSLSGYTF.

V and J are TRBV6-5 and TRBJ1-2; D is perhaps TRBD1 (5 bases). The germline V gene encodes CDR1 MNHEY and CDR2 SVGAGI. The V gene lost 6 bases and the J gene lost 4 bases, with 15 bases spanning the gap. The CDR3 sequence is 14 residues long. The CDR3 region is CASSHRREAYGYTF. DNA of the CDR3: TGTGCCAGCAGCCACAGGCGGGAGGCCTATGGCTACACCTTC.

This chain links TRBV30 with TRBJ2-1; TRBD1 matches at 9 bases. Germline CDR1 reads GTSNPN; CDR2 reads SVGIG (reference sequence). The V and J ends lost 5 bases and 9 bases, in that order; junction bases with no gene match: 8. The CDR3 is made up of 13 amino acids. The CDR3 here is CAWWDRESPEQFF. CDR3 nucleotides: TGTGCCTGGTGGGACAGGGAATCGCCTGAGCAGTTCTTC.